The rows below give T cell receptor beta chains drawn from one sample of a study of T cell repertoires in cytomegalovirus infection. Using its own MiXCR run on the reads, TCRdb lists one record per CDR3 protein. The data hold about 770,000 distinct CDR3 sequences, with 25% to 30% observed a single time. No antigens are known for them. Sequences were derived from cultured CD8+ T cells from PBMCs, sampled from culture after CMV antigen stimulation. These receptors were taken from a human donor in good health (CMV status not recorded). Some clones in this sample may be carry-over from other donors' samples. Both conserved end residues are part of each CDR3. A D gene is named only where the DNA matches it firmly. Clone sizes are given selectively: once, few, many, or a class where the clone is expanded.

>.|.|TRBV28|TRBJ1-2
CASSPYLGPAKLLGYTF
TGTGCCAGCAGCCCCTATCTAGGGCCAGCCAAGCTCTTGGGCTACACCTTC
>few|TRBD1|TRBV2|TRBJ1-1
CASWDSLNTEAFF
TGTGCCAGCTGGGACAGTTTGAACACTGAAGCTTTCTTT
>.|.|TRBV19|TRBJ1-2
CASSIASGQGAARYGYTF
TGTGCCAGTAGTATAGCGTCTGGGCAGGGCGCGGCTCGGTATGGCTACACCTTC
>.|TRBD2|TRBV7-9|TRBJ2-7
CASSLSGLNSYEQYF
TGTGCCAGCAGCTTATCGGGACTAAACTCCTACGAGCAGTACTTC
>many|.|TRBV11-3|TRBJ2-1
CASSDRQYNEQFF
TGTGCCAGCAGCGACCGACAGTACAATGAGCAGTTCTTC
>many|.|TRBV7-6|TRBJ2-1
CASSLGLSREQFF
TGTGCCAGCAGCTTAGGTCTCTCAAGGGAGCAGTTCTTC
>.|.|TRBV12-3/TRBV12-4|TRBJ2-7
CASSLELPGKYEQYF
TGTGCCAGCAGTTTAGAACTCCCCGGGAAATACGAGCAGTACTTC
>.|.|TRBV7-4|TRBJ2-7
CASSLATRQGYEQYF
TGTGCCAGCAGCTTAGCCACGCGGCAGGGATACGAGCAGTACTTC
>.|.|TRBV6-5|TRBJ1-1
CASSYEGTEAFF
TGTGCCAGCAGTTACGAGGGCACTGAAGCTTTCTTT
>.|TRBD1|TRBV7-6|TRBJ2-3
CASSPWTGNLDTQYF
TGTGCCAGCAGCCCCTGGACAGGGAACTTGGATACGCAGTATTTT
>.|.|TRBV2|TRBJ1-6
CASTLGGNSPLHF
TGTGCCAGCACCCTGGGCGGTAATTCACCCCTCCACTTT
>many|.|TRBV6-6|TRBJ1-1
CASSHGQLNTEAFF
TGTGCCAGCAGTCACGGACAGCTGAACACTGAAGCTTTCTTT
>many|.|TRBV11-3|TRBJ2-2
CASSLGGRWLGGELFF
TGTGCCAGCAGCTTAGGAGGGCGATGGCTAGGCGGGGAGCTGTTTTTT
>few|TRBD1|TRBV7-9|TRBJ1-5
CASSSWDSNQPQHF
TGTGCCAGCAGCTCGTGGGACAGTAATCAGCCCCAGCATTTT
>many|.|TRBV7-6|TRBJ1-5
CASSLGAWQPQHF
TGTGCCAGCAGCTTGGGGGCTTGGCAGCCCCAGCATTTT
>.|TRBD1|TRBV6-5|TRBJ2-4
CASTGQGANIQYF
TGTGCCAGCACCGGACAGGGGGCGAACATTCAGTACTTC
>.|.|TRBV7-9|TRBJ2-1
CASSPYYSSYNEQFF
TGTGCCAGCAGCCCGTACTATTCCTCCTACAATGAGCAGTTCTTC
>many|.|TRBV7-6|TRBJ2-5
CASSSPRDKQETQYF
TGTGCCAGCAGCTCGCCTCGGGACAAACAAGAGACCCAGTACTTC
>many|TRBD1|TRBV7-9|TRBJ2-6
CASSSESDRGISGANVLTF
TGTGCCAGCAGCTCGGAATCGGACAGGGGAATATCTGGGGCCAACGTCCTGACTTTC
>few|.|TRBV6-5|TRBJ1-2
CASSYGGLGSYTF
TGTGCCAGCAGTTACGGGGGACTTGGGAGCTACACCTTC
>few|.|TRBV25-1|TRBJ1-1
CASSERRGATEAFF
TGTGCCAGCAGTGAACGGCGGGGGGCCACTGAAGCTTTCTTT
>few|.|TRBV5-4|TRBJ1-6
CASSLSQYSYNSPLHF
TGTGCCAGCAGCTTGAGTCAGTATTCCTATAATTCACCCCTCCACTTT
>.|TRBD1|TRBV27|TRBJ1-2
CASSWGGTGDGYTF
TGTGCCAGCAGTTGGGGAGGCACAGGGGATGGCTACACCTTC
>few|TRBD1|TRBV12-3/TRBV12-4|TRBJ1-2
CASSPQGADGYTF
TGTGCCAGCAGTCCTCAGGGGGCTGACGGCTACACCTTC
>few|.|TRBV2|TRBJ1-5
CASMMAGTNQPQHF
TGTGCCAGCATGATGGCAGGTACTAATCAGCCCCAGCATTTT